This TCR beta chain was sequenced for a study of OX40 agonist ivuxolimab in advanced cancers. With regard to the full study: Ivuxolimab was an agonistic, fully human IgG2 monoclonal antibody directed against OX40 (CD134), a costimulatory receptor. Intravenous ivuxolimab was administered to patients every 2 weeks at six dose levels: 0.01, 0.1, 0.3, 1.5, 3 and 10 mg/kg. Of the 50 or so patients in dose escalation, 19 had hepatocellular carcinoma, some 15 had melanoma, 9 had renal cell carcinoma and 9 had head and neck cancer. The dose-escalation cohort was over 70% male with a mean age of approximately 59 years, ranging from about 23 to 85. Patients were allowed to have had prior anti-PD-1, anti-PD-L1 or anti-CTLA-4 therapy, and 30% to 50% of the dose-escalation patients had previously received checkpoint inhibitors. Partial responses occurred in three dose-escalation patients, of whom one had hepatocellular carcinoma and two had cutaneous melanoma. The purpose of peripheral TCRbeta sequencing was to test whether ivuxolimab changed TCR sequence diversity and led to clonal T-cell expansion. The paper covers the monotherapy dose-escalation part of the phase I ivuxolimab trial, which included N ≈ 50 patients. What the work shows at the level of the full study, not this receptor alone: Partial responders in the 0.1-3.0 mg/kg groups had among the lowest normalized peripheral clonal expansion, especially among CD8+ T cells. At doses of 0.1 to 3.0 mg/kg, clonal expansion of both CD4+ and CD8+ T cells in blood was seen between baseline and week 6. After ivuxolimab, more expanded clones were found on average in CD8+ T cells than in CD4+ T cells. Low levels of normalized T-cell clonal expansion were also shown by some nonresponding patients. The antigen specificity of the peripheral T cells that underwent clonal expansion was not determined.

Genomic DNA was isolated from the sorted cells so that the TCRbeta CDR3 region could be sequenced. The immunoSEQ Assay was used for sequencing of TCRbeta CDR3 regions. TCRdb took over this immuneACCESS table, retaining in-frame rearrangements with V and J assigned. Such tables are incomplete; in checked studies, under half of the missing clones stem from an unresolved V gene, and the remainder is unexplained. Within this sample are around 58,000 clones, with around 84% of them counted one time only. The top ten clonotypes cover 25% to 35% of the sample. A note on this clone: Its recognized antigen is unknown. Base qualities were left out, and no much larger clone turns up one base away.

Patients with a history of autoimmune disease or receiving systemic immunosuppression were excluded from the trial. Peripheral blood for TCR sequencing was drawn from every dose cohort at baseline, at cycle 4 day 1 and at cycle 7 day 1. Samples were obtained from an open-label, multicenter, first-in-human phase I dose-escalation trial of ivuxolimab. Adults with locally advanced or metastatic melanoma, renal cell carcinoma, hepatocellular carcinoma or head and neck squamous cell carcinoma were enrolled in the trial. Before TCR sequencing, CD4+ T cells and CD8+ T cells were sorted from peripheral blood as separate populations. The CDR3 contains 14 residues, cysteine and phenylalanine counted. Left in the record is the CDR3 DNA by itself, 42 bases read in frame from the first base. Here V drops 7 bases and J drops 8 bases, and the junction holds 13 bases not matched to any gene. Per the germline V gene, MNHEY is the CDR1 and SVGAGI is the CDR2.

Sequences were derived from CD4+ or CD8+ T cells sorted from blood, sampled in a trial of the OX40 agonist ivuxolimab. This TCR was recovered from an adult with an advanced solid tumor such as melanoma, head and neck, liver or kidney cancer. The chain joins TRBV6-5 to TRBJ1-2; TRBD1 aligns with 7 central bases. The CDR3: CASNPGQEIYGYTF. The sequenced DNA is TGTGCCAGCAACCCAGGACAGGAGATCTACGGCTACACCTTC.